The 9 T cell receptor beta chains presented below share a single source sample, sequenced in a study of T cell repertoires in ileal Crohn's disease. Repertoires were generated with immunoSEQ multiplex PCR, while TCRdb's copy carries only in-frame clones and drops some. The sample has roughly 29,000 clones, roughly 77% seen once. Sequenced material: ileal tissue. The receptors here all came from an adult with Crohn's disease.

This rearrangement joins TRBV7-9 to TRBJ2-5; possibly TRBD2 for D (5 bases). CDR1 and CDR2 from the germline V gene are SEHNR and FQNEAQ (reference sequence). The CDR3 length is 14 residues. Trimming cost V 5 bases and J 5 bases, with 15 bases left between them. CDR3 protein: CASSRGLPAETQYF. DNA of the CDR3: TGTGCCAGCAGCCGTGGACTCCCCGCGGAGACCCAGTACTTC.

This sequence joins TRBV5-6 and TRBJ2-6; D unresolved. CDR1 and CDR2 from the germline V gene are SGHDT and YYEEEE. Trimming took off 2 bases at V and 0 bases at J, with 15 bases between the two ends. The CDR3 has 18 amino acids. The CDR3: CASSFWQPRSSGANVLTF. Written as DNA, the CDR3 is TGTGCCAGCAGCTTTTGGCAGCCACGGAGCTCTGGGGCCAACGTCCTGACTTTC.

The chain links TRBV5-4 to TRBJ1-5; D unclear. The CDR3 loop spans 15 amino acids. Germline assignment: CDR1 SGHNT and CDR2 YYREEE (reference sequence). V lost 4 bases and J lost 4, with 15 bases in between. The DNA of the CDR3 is TGTGCCAGCAGCCCGGGTAGTGGATTTAATCAGCCCCAGCATTTT. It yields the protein CASSPGSGFNQPQHF.

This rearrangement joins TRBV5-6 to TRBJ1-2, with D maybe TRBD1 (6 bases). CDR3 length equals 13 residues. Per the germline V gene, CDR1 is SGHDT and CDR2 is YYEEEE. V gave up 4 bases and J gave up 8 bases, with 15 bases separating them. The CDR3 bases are TGTGCCAGCAGCCCCACACAGGGTGGGGGCTACACCTTC. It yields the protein CASSPTQGGGYTF. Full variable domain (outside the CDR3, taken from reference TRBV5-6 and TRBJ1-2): DAGVTQSPTHLIKTRGQQVTLRCSPKSGHDTVSWYQQALGQGPQFIFQYYEEEERQRGNFPDRFSGHQFPNYSSELNVNALLLGDSALYLCASSPTQGGGYTFGSGTRLTVV.

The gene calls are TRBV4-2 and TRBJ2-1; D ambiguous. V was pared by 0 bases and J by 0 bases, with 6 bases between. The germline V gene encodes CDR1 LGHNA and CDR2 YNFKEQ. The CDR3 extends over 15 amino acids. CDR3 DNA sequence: TGTGCCAGCAGCCAAGACGGGTACTCCTACAATGAGCAGTTCTTC. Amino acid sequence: CASSQDGYSYNEQFF.

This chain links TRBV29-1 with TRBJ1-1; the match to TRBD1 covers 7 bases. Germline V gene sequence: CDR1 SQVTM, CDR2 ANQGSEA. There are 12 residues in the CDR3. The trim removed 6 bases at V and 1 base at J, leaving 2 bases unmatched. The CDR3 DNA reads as TGCAGCGTCGGACAGGCGAACACTGAAGCTTTCTTT. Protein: CSVGQANTEAFF.

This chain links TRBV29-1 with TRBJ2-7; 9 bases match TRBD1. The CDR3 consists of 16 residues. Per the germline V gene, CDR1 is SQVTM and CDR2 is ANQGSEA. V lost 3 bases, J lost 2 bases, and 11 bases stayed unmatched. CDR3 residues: CSVDGTGTGRPYEQYF. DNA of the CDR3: TGCAGCGTTGATGGGACCGGGACAGGGAGACCCTACGAGCAGTACTTC.

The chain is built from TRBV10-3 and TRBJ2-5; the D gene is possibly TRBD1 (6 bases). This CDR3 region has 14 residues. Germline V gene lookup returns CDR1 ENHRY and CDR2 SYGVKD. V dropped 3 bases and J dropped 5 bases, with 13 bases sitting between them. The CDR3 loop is CAISEGGDLETQYF. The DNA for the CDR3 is TGTGCCATCAGTGAAGGGGGTGATTTGGAGACCCAGTACTTC.

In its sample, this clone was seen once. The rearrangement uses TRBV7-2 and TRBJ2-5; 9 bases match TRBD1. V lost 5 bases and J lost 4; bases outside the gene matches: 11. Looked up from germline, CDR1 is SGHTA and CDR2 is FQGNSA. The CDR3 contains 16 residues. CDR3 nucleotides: TGTGCCAGCAGCACCCGACAGGGGGTGGGTTCAGAGACCCAGTACTTC. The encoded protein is CASSTRQGVGSETQYF.